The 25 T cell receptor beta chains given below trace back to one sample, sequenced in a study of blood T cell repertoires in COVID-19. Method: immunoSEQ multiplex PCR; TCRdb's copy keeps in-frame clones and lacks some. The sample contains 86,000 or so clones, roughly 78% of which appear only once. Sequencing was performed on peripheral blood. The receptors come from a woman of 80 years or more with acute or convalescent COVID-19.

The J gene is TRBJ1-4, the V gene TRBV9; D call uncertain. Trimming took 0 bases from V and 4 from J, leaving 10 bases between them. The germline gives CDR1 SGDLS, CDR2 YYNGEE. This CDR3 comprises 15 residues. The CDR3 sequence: CASSVASGINEKLFF. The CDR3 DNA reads TGTGCCAGCAGCGTAGCTTCGGGAATTAATGAAAAACTGTTTTTT.

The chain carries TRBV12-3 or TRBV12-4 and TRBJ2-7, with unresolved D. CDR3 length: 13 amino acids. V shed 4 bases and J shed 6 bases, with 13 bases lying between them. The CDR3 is CASSSKPGGEQYF. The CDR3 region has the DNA TGTGCCAGCAGTTCCAAGCCCGGCGGCGAGCAGTACTTC.

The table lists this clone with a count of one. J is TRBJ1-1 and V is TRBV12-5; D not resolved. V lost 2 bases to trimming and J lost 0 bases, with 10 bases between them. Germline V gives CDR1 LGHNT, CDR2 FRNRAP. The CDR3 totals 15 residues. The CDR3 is CASGLTPTLNTEAFF. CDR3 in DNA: TGTGCTAGTGGTTTGACCCCGACACTGAACACTGAAGCTTTCTTT.

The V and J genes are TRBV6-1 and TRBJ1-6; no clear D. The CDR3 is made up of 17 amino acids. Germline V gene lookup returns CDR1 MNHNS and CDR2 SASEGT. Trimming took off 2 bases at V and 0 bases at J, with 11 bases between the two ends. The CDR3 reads CASSELGRISYNSPLHF. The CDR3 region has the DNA TGTGCCAGCAGTGAACTTGGGAGAATCTCCTATAATTCACCCCTCCACTTT.

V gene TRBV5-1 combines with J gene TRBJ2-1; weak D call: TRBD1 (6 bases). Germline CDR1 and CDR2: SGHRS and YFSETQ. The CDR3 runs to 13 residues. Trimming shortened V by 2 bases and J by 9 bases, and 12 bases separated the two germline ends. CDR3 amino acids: CASSFQGMGEQFF. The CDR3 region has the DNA TGCGCCAGCAGCTTCCAGGGGATGGGTGAGCAGTTCTTC.

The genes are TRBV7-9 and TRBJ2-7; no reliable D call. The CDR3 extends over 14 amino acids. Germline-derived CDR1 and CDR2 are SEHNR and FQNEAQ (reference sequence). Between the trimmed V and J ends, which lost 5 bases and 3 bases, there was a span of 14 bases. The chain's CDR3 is CASSPQHMGYEQYF. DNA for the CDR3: TGTGCCAGCAGCCCACAGCACATGGGCTACGAGCAGTACTTC.

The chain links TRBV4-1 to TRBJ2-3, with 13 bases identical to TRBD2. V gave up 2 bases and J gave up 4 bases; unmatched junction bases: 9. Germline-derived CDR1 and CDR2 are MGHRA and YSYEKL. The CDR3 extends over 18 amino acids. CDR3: CASSQFGTSGNRADTQYF. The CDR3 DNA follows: TGCGCCAGCAGCCAATTCGGGACTAGCGGGAATCGCGCAGATACGCAGTATTTT.

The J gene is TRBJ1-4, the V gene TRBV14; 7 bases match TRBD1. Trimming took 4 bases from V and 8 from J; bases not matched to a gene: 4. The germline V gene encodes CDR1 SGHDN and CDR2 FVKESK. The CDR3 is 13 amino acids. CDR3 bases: TGTGCCAGCAGCCTACAGGGGTCCGAAAAACTGTTTTTT. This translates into CASSLQGSEKLFF.

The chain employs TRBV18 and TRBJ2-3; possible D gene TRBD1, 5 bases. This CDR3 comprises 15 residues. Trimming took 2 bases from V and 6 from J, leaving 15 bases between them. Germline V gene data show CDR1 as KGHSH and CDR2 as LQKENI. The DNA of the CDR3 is TGTGCCAGCTCACCAAGCACAGGCACCGGGGATACGCAGTATTTT. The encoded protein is CASSPSTGTGDTQYF.

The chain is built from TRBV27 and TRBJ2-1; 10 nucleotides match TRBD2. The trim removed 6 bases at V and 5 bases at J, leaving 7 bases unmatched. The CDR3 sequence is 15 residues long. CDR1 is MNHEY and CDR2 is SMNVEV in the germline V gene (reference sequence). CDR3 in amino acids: CASSFGTSEDNEQFF. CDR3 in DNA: TGTGCCAGCAGCTTCGGGACTAGCGAGGACAATGAGCAGTTCTTC.

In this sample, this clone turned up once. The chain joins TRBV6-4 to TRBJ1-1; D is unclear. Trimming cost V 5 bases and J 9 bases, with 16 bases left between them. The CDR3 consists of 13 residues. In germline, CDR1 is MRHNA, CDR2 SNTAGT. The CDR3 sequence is CASSLTQQSQAFF. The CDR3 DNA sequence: TGTGCCAGCAGTTTAACACAGCAGTCCCAAGCTTTCTTT.

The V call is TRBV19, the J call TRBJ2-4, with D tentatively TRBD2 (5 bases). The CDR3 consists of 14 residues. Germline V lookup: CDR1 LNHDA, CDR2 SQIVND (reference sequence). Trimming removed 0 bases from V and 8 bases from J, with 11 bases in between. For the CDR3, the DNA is TGTGCCAGTAGTATAGACCGGGCCGGGGACATTCAGTACTTC. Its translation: CASSIDRAGDIQYF.

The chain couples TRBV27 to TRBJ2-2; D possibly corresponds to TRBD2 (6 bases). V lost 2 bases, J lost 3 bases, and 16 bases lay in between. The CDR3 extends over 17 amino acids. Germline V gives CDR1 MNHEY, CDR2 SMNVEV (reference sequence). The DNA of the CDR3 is TGTGCCAGCAGTTTAGAAAGAACCGGGGGATACACCGGGGAGCTGTTTTTT. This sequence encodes CASSLERTGGYTGELFF.

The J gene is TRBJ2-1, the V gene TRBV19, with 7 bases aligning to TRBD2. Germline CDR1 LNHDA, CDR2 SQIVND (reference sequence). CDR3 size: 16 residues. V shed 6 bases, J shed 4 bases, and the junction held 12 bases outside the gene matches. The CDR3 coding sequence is TGTGCCAGTAGGGGTAGCGGGTCAAACTTTTACAATGAGCAGTTCTTC. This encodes CASRGSGSNFYNEQFF.

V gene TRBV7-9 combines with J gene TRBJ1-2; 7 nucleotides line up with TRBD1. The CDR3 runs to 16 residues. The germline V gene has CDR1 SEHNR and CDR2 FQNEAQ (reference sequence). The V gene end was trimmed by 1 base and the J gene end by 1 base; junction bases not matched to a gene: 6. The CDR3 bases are TGTGCCAGCAGCTTAGGGGGGACAGAGAATAACTATGGCTACACCTTC. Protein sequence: CASSLGGTENNYGYTF.

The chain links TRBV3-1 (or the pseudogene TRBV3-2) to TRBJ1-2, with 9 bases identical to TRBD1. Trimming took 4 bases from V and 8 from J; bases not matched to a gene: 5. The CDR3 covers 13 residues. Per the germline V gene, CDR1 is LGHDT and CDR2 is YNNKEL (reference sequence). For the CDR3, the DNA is TGTGCCAGCAGCCCCGGGACAGGGAGCGGCTACACCTTC. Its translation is CASSPGTGSGYTF.

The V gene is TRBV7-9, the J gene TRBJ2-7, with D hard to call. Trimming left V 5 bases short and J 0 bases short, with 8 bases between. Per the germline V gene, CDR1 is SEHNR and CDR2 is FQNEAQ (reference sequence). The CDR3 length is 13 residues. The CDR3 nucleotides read TGTGCCAGCAGCCCACCTAGCTCCTACGAGCAGTACTTC. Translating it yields CASSPPSSYEQYF.

In DNA form, the CDR3 reads TGTGCCAGCAGTGAGTCCGGGTACTACAATGAGCAGTTCTTC. It yields the protein CASSESGYYNEQFF. This chain uses TRBV25-1 with TRBJ2-1; D is undetermined. The CDR3 spans 14 residues. Germline-derived CDR1 and CDR2 are MGHDK and SYGVNS. Trimming took 3 bases from V and 3 from J, leaving 9 bases between them.

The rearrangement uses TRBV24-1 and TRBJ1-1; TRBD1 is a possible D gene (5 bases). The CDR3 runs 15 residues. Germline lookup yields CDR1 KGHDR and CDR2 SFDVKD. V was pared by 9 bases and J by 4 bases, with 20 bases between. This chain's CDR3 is CATRRMGHSSTEAFF. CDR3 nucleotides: TGTGCCACCCGGAGAATGGGGCATTCGAGCACTGAAGCTTTCTTT.

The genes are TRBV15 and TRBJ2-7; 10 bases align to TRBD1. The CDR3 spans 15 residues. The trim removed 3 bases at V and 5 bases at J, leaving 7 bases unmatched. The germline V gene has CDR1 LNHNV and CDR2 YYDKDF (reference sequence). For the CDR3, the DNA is TGTGCCACCAGCAGGTTCCGGGACAGGGGCCACGAGCAGTACTTC. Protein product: CATSRFRDRGHEQYF.

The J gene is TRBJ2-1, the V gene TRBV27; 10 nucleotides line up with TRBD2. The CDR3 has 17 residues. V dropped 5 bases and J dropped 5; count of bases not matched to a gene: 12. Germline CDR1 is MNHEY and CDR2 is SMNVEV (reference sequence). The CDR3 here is CASSLALAGDTHNEQFF. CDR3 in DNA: TGTGCCAGCAGTCTCGCTCTAGCGGGAGACACCCACAATGAGCAGTTCTTC.

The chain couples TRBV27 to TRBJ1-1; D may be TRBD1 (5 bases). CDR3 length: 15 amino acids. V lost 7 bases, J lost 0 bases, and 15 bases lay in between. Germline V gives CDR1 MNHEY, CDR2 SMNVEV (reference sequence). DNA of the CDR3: TGTGCCAGCAATGGGGGGATAGGAATGAACACTGAAGCTTTCTTT. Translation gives CASNGGIGMNTEAFF.

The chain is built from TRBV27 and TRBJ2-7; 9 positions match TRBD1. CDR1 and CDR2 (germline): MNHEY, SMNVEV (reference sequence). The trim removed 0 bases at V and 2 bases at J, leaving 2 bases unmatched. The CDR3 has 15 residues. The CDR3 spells CASSLSGDRAYEQYF. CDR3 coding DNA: TGTGCCAGCAGTTTATCCGGGGACAGGGCCTACGAGCAGTACTTC.

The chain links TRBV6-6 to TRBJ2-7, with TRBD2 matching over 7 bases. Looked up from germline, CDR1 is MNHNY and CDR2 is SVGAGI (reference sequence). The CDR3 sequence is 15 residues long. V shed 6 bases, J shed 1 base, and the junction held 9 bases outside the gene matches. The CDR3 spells CASSPDSGRSYEQYF. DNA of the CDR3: TGTGCCAGCAGCCCCGACTCCGGGAGGTCCTACGAGCAGTACTTC.

The CDR3 loop is CASSSTGQGSF. CDR3 bases: TGTGCCAGCAGCTCCACGGGACAGGGAAGTTTT. The rearrangement links TRBV21-1 to TRBJ1-1; TRBD1, the D gene given by the table, was not confirmed from the DNA. TRBV21-1 represents a pseudogene. The CDR3 is 11 residues long.